These 25 T cell receptor beta chains share one sample of origin, sequenced in a study of blood T cell repertoires in COVID-19 (dated by TCRdb to about 2020). Library preparation was by the immunoSEQ multiplex PCR assay. As stored in TCRdb, this immuneACCESS dataset retains in-frame rearrangements with V and J assigned. A fraction of the clones does not appear; measured against another copy, unresolved V genes explain less than half of the discrepancy, and the remainder lacks a known reason. The sample has 350,000 to 450,000 clones on record, 75% to 90% of them singletons. 3.6% of the sample goes to the ten largest clones. The sequenced material came from peripheral blood. These receptors came from a woman under 30 with acute or convalescent COVID-19.

The V call is TRBV19, the J call TRBJ1-3, with D possibly TRBD1 on 6 matching bases. Germline V gives CDR1 LNHDA, CDR2 SQIVND (reference sequence). V was clipped by 3 bases and J by 0 bases, with 9 bases between them. The CDR3 is 15 amino acids. Written as DNA, the CDR3 is TGTGCCAGTAGTATTTCAGGGGACTCTGGAAACACCATATATTTT. Translating gives CASSISGDSGNTIYF. The full variable domain, its missing parts supplied by reference TRBV19 and TRBJ1-3, is DGGITQSPKYLFRKEGQNVTLSCEQNLNHDAMYWYRQDPGQGLRLIYYSQIVNDFQKGDIAEGYSVSREKKESFPLTVTSAQKNPTAFYLCASSISGDSGNTIYFGEGSWLTVV.

V is TRBV2 and J is TRBJ2-7, with TRBD2 matching 9 bases. The germline gives CDR1 SNHLY, CDR2 FYNNEI. The V gene end was trimmed by 6 bases and the J gene end by 3 bases; junction bases not matched to a gene: 12. The CDR3 runs to 16 residues. CDR3 loop: CASSRLAGGPGYEQYF. In nucleotides, the CDR3 is TGTGCCAGCAGCCGACTCGCGGGGGGGCCTGGCTACGAGCAGTACTTC.

This chain connects TRBV20-1 to TRBJ1-1; no reliable D call. Germline CDR1 DFQATT, CDR2 SNEGSKA (reference sequence). With 5 bases removed from V and 5 bases from J, the gap between germline ends came to 9 bases. This CDR3 comprises 11 residues. In DNA form, the CDR3 reads TGCAGTGCTTCAGGCGAGACTGAAGCTTTCTTT. It yields the protein CSASGETEAFF.

The J gene is TRBJ2-5, the V gene TRBV5-1; TRBD2 agrees at 7 bases. CDR3 length equals 15 residues. The junction had 6 bases not matched to a gene; V was cut back by 0 bases and J by 4 bases. CDR1 and CDR2 (germline): SGHRS, YFSETQ. The CDR3 loop is CASSLAFGEGETQYF. The CDR3 bases are TGCGCCAGCAGCTTGGCCTTTGGGGAGGGAGAGACCCAGTACTTC. Drawing the rest from reference TRBV5-1 and TRBJ2-5, the complete variable domain is KAGVTQTPRYLIKTRGQQVTLSCSPISGHRSVSWYQQTPGQGLQFLFEYFSETQRNKGNFPGRFSGRQFSNSRSEMNVSTLELGDSALYLCASSLAFGEGETQYFGPGTRLLVL.

V gene TRBV28 combines with J gene TRBJ2-7, with 9 bases lining up with TRBD2. Unmatched junction bases numbered 15, after V lost 1 base and J lost 5 bases. Germline CDR1 is MDHEN and CDR2 is SYDVKM. This CDR3 region has 18 residues. The CDR3, as DNA: TGTGCCAGCAGTTTATTGGAGGGGGACTTAGCGGGAGCCCACGAGCAGTACTTC. Translated, it gives CASSLLEGDLAGAHEQYF.

V gene TRBV19 combines with J gene TRBJ2-1; 15 bases match TRBD2. CDR1 LNHDA and CDR2 SQIVND come from the germline V gene (reference sequence). This CDR3 has 19 amino acids. The V segment lost 5 bases and the J segment 1 base; nucleotides outside the gene matches: 9. CDR3 nucleotide sequence: TGTGCCAGTAGTCCGACCGGGACTAGCGGGAGGCGGTCCTACAATGAGCAGTTCTTC. It specifies CASSPTGTSGRRSYNEQFF.

This rearrangement joins TRBV6-4 to TRBJ1-3; D remains ambiguous. The CDR3 has 14 amino acids. The V end lost 5 bases, the J end lost 4 bases, and 12 bases lay between the germline ends. In germline, CDR1 is MRHNA, CDR2 SNTAGT. CDR3 bases: TGTGCCAGCAGTCAAGACTACGGGGGAAACACCATATATTTT. Its translation: CASSQDYGGNTIYF.

The chain combines TRBV4-1 with TRBJ1-2; 7 positions match TRBD1. CDR3 size: 15 residues. The V segment lost 3 bases and the J segment 4 bases; nucleotides outside the gene matches: 8. Germline V gene data show CDR1 as MGHRA and CDR2 as YSYEKL. In DNA, the CDR3 is TGCGCCAGCAGCCACCAAACAGGGGCTCCCTATGGCTACACCTTC. It encodes CASSHQTGAPYGYTF.

This chain connects TRBV23-1 to TRBJ2-1; 7 nucleotides align to TRBD2. TRBV23-1 is an ORF, and what it does is uncertain. CDR3 size: 21 residues. Unmatched junction bases numbered 22, after V lost 0 bases and J lost 5 bases. The CDR3, as DNA: TGCGCCAGCAGTCAATCGAGGCTCCGCGGTCCCCGGGACTACATAAACAATGAGCAGTTCTTC. Protein sequence: CASSQSRLRGPRDYINNEQFF.

The chain recombines TRBV4-2 with TRBJ2-7; the match to TRBD2 covers 10 bases. Germline V gene sequence: CDR1 LGHNA, CDR2 YNFKEQ. V shed 3 bases and J 0 bases; nucleotides not matched to a gene: 5. The CDR3 has 16 amino acids. Here the CDR3 reads CASSQGLAQLSYEQYF. Here the CDR3 DNA reads TGTGCCAGCAGCCAGGGACTAGCGCAGCTCTCCTACGAGCAGTACTTC.

Notes on this clone: The sample has other DNA sequences that encode this CDR3 too. V usage is TRBV11-2 and J usage is TRBJ2-5, with TRBD1 matching over 8 bases. From germline, CDR1 is SGHAT and CDR2 FQNNGV. The junction had 6 bases not matched to a gene; V was cut back by 4 bases and J by 5 bases. This CDR3 is 14 amino acids long. CDR3 amino acids: CASSYNRGKETQYF. In nucleotides, the CDR3 is TGTGCCAGCAGCTATAACAGGGGGAAGGAGACCCAGTACTTC.

Note on this clone: This sample includes further DNA sequences coding for the same CDR3. CDR3 in DNA: TGTGCCAGCAGCCAAACAGGGGGAACTGGAAACACCATATATTTT. Its translation is CASSQTGGTGNTIYF. This chain uses TRBV3-1 (or the pseudogene TRBV3-2) with TRBJ1-3, with TRBD1 matching over 8 bases. CDR3 length: 15 amino acids. Germline lookup yields CDR1 LGHDT and CDR2 YNNKEL (reference sequence). The V segment lost 2 bases and the J segment 2 bases; nucleotides outside the gene matches: 2.

The chain couples TRBV9 to TRBJ2-7; possibly TRBD1 for D (7 bases). The germline V gene encodes CDR1 SGDLS and CDR2 YYNGEE. Trimming took off 7 bases at V and 4 bases at J, with 18 bases between the two ends. The CDR3 covers 14 residues. The CDR3 loop reads CASAEGQGEYEQYF. For the CDR3, the DNA is TGTGCCAGCGCGGAGGGGCAGGGGGAATACGAGCAGTACTTC.

The J gene is TRBJ2-5, the V gene TRBV19; 16 nucleotides agree with TRBD2. The V gene end was trimmed by 4 bases and the J gene end by 6 bases; junction bases not matched to a gene: 5. From germline, CDR1 is LNHDA and CDR2 SQIVND (reference sequence). The CDR3 loop spans 16 amino acids. CDR3 sequence (DNA): TGTGCCAGTAGTACGGGGACTAGCGGGAGGGGGAAGACCCAGTACTTC. It yields the protein CASSTGTSGRGKTQYF.

Written as DNA, the CDR3 is TGTGCCAGCAGCGCTTCCGGGGGGGCTAATGAAAAACTGTTTTTT. This encodes CASSASGGANEKLFF. V is TRBV9 and J is TRBJ1-4, with D possibly being TRBD1 (5 bases). The CDR3 extends over 15 amino acids. V lost 3 bases, J lost 3 bases, and 12 bases lay in between. Germline V gives CDR1 SGDLS, CDR2 YYNGEE.

Written as DNA, the CDR3 is TGTGCCAGCTGGAGGGGTCCCTACGAGCAGTACTTC. It is translated as CASWRGPYEQYF. J is TRBJ2-7 and V is TRBV28; D possibly corresponds to TRBD2 (6 bases). Germline V gene sequence: CDR1 MDHEN, CDR2 SYDVKM. Trimming shortened V by 8 bases and J by 2 bases, and 10 bases separated the two germline ends. CDR3 size: 12 residues.

The rearrangement links TRBV6-5 to TRBJ1-1; TRBD1 might be the D (5 bases). CDR3 length equals 15 residues. V was trimmed by 0 bases and J by 0 bases, leaving 8 bases between them. CDR1 and CDR2 from the germline V gene are MNHEY and SVGAGI. CDR3 region: CASSYSGLMNTEAFF. CDR3 coding DNA: TGTGCCAGCAGTTACTCGGGGCTGATGAACACTGAAGCTTTCTTT.

V is TRBV18 and J is TRBJ2-3, with D possibly being TRBD2 (7 bases). V lost 6 bases to trimming and J lost 4 bases, with 11 bases between them. The germline CDR1 and CDR2 sequences are KGHSH and LQKENI. This CDR3 has 13 residues. CDR3 DNA sequence: TGTGCCAGCTCCCCGGGGGGCTCAGATACGCAGTATTTT. Translation: CASSPGGSDTQYF.

The gene calls are TRBV3-1 (or the pseudogene TRBV3-2) and TRBJ1-2; D unresolved. The CDR3 has 12 amino acids. Trimming cost V 5 bases and J 3 bases, with 7 bases left between them. Germline values: CDR1 LGHDT, CDR2 YNNKEL (reference sequence). CDR3 in amino acids: CASSLDYYGYTF. In nucleotides, the CDR3 is TGTGCCAGCAGCTTGGACTACTATGGCTACACCTTC.

The chain recombines TRBV9 with TRBJ2-5; a possible D gene is TRBD1 (6 bases). V lost 3 bases and J 3 bases, leaving 15 bases between the germline ends. This CDR3 has 15 residues. Per the germline V gene, CDR1 is SGDLS and CDR2 is YYNGEE. The CDR3: CASSATAGVEETQYF. CDR3 in DNA: TGTGCCAGCAGCGCCACGGCAGGGGTCGAAGAGACCCAGTACTTC.

V usage is TRBV28 and J usage is TRBJ2-1; D may be TRBD1 (6 bases). This CDR3 region has 16 residues. CDR1 is MDHEN and CDR2 is SYDVKM in the germline V gene. V was pared by 1 base and J by 3 bases, with 13 bases between. CDR3 amino acids: CASSLFIGQIYNEQFF. Written as DNA, the CDR3 is TGTGCCAGCAGTTTATTCATTGGACAGATCTACAATGAGCAGTTCTTC.

A word on this clone: An end of the junction does not agree with germline; a read error may underlie this. The chain employs TRBV5-1 and TRBJ1-5; possibly TRBD1 for D (5 bases). CDR1 SGHRS and CDR2 YFSETQ come from the germline V gene. This CDR3 has 13 residues. The CDR3 spells CASSLGGEQPQHF. The DNA for the CDR3 is TGCGCCAGCAGTTTGGGGGGAGAGCAGCCCCAGCATTTT.

For the CDR3, the DNA is TGCGCCAGCAGCCCCGGGATCTCCCTCTACGAGCAGTACTTC. Translation: CASSPGISLYEQYF. V gene TRBV4-1 combines with J gene TRBJ2-7; maybe TRBD2 (5 bases). CDR1 is MGHRA, CDR2 YSYEKL, per germline. The CDR3 loop spans 14 amino acids. The germline V and J ends were trimmed by 4 bases and 3 bases, with 13 bases remaining between them.

This clone showed up just once. The chain joins TRBV27 to TRBJ1-2; 10 positions match TRBD1. The CDR3 has 15 residues. CDR1 and CDR2 from the germline V gene are MNHEY and SMNVEV (reference sequence). With V trimmed by 4 bases and J by 8 bases, 10 bases remained unmatched. The CDR3 DNA follows: TGTGCCAGCAGTTCTTGGGAACAGGGACAGGGGGGCTACACCTTC. Encoded protein: CASSSWEQGQGGYTF.

The V and J genes are TRBV6-1 and TRBJ1-4; 7 positions match TRBD1. V trimming: 6 bases; J trimming: 3 bases; junction bases outside the gene matches: 4. The CDR3 extends over 14 amino acids. The germline gives CDR1 MNHNS, CDR2 SASEGT. The CDR3 reads CASRGTAANEKLFF. In DNA form, the CDR3 reads TGTGCCAGCAGAGGGACAGCGGCTAATGAAAAACTGTTTTTT.